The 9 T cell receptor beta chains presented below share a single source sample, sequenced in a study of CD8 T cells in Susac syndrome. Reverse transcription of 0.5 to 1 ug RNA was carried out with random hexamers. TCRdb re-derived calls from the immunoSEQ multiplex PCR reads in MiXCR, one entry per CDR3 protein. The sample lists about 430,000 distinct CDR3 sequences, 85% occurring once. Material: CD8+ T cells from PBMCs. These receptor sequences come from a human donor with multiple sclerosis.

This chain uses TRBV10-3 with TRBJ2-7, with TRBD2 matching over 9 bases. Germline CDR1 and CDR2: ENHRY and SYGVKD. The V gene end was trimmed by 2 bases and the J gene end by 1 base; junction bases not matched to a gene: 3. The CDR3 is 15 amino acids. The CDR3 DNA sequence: TGTGCCATCAGTGAGGCTAGCGGGATTTCCTACGAGCAGTACTTC. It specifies CAISEASGISYEQYF.

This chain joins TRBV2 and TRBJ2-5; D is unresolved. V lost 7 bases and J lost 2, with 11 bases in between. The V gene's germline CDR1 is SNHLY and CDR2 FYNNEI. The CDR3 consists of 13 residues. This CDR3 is CASNVPTQETQYF. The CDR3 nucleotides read TGTGCCAGCAACGTCCCCACTCAAGAGACCCAGTACTTC. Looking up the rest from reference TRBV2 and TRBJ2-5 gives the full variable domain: EPEVTQTPSHQVTQMGQEVILRCVPISNHLYFYWYRQILGQKVEFLVSFYNNEISEKSEIFDDQFSVERPDGSNFTLKIRSTKLEDSAMYFCASNVPTQETQYFGPGTRLLVL.

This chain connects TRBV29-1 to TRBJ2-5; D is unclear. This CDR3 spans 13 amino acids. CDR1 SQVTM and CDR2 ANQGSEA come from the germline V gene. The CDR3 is CASVAANTETQYF. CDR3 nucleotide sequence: TGCGCATCAGTGGCGGCAAATACGGAGACCCAGTACTTC.

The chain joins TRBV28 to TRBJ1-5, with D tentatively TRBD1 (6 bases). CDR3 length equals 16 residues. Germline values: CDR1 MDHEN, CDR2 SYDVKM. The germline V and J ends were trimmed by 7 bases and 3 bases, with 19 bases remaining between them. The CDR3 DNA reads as TGTGCCAGCACCAGTCCAGGGGTTGAGCACAATCAGCCCCAGCATTTT. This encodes CASTSPGVEHNQPQHF.

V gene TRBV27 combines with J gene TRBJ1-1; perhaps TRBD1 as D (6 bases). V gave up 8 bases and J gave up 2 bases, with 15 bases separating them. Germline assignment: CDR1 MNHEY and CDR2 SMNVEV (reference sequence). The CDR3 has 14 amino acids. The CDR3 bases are TGTGCCAGCGCTTACTTGGGACAAAACACTGAAGCTTTCTTT. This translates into CASAYLGQNTEAFF.

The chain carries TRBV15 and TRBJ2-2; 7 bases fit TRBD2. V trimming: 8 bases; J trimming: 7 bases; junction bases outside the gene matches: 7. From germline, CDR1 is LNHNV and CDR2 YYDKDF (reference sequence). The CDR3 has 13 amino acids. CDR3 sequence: CATLGEGIGELFF. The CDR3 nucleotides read TGTGCCACCTTAGGGGAGGGCATCGGGGAGCTGTTTTTT.

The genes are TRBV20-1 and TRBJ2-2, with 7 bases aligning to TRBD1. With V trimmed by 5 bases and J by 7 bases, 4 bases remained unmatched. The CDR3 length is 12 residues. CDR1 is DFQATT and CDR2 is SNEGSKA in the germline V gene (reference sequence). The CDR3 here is CSALTGIGELFF. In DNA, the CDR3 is TGCAGTGCTTTGACAGGGATCGGGGAGCTGTTTTTT.

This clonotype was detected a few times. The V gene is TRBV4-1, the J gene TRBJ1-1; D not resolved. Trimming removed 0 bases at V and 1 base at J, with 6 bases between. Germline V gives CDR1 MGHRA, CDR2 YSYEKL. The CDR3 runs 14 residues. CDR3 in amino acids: CASSQEKGNTEAFF. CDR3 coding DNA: TGCGCCAGCAGCCAAGAAAAGGGGAACACTGAAGCTTTCTTT.

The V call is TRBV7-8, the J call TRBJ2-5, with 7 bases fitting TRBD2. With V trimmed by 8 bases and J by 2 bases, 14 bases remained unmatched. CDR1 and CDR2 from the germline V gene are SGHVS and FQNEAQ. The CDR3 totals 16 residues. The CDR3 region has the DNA TGTGCCAGCGTCCCTCGAGGGGCTAGCGGACAAGAGACCCAGTACTTC. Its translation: CASVPRGASGQETQYF.